Presented here are 29 T cell receptor beta chains from one specimen sequenced in a study of blood T cell repertoires in COVID-19. Libraries were prepared by immunoSEQ multiplex PCR; TCRdb keeps only in-frame clonotypes and omits some of them. The sample shows under 350,000 clones, roughly 90% of them seen only once. The source material was peripheral blood. These receptors were collected from a man aged 35-49 years with acute or convalescent COVID-19.

The gene calls are TRBV7-2 and TRBJ2-7; 9 nucleotides line up with TRBD1. The length of the CDR3 is 14 residues. The ends lost 3 bases at V and 5 bases at J; junction bases unmatched: 5. Germline-derived CDR1 and CDR2 are SGHTA and FQGNSA. The CDR3 reads CASSFGQGWDEQYF. CDR3 bases: TGTGCCAGCAGCTTTGGACAGGGGTGGGACGAGCAGTACTTC.

The gene calls are TRBV27 and TRBJ2-7; 8 nucleotides agree with TRBD1. There are 14 residues in the CDR3. J was trimmed by 0 bases and V by 4 bases; bases with no gene match: 2. The germline CDR1 and CDR2 sequences are MNHEY and SMNVEV (reference sequence). The CDR3 is CASSYRGASYEQYF. As DNA, the CDR3 is TGTGCCAGCAGTTACAGGGGGGCCTCCTACGAGCAGTACTTC.

The chain combines TRBV5-1 with TRBJ1-4, with D perhaps matching TRBD1 (5 bases). Trimming took 4 bases from V and 8 from J, leaving 9 bases between them. The CDR3 is 12 amino acids. The germline CDR1 and CDR2 sequences are SGHRS and YFSETQ. The CDR3 DNA reads as TGCGCCAGCAGCGTGGAGGGGGAAAAACTGTTTTTT. Protein product: CASSVEGEKLFF.

This clone appeared a few times. The rearrangement joins TRBV5-4 to TRBJ1-1; weak D call: TRBD1 (6 bases). The CDR3 totals 15 residues. Germline lookup yields CDR1 SGHNT and CDR2 YYREEE (reference sequence). The V end lost 0 bases, the J end lost 3 bases, and 12 bases lay between the germline ends. The CDR3 DNA follows: TGTGCCAGCAGCTTGGGTCTGGGGGGGCACACTGAAGCTTTCTTT. This codes for CASSLGLGGHTEAFF.

The chain carries TRBV5-1 and TRBJ2-1, with 12 bases identical to TRBD2. CDR3 length: 16 residues. After removal of 3 bases from V and 4 bases from J, the junction contained 5 bases not matched to a gene. Germline V gene sequence: CDR1 SGHRS, CDR2 YFSETQ. CDR3 sequence: CASSWGGTSGYNEQFF. CDR3 nucleotides: TGCGCCAGCAGCTGGGGCGGGACTAGCGGGTACAATGAGCAGTTCTTC.

The rearrangement joins TRBV2 to TRBJ2-3; 12 bases map to TRBD2. Germline CDR1 and CDR2: SNHLY and FYNNEI. V shed 5 bases and J 1 base; nucleotides not matched to a gene: 4. The CDR3 loop spans 16 amino acids. CDR3 residues: CASSLLAGGRTDTQYF. The CDR3 region has the DNA TGTGCCAGCAGTTTACTAGCGGGGGGCCGCACAGATACGCAGTATTTT.

This clone was observed once. The CDR3 nucleotides are TGTGCCAGCAGCTACTTCCGGGGTATTGGCTACACCTTC. It codes for CASSYFRGIGYTF. The rearrangement joins TRBV7-2 to TRBJ1-2; D is unclear. V lost 4 bases, J lost 7 bases, and 13 bases lay in between. CDR3 length equals 13 residues. Germline V gene data show CDR1 as SGHTA and CDR2 as FQGNSA.

This chain uses TRBV4-2 with TRBJ1-5; TRBD1 is a possible D gene (5 bases). The germline V gene has CDR1 LGHNA and CDR2 YNFKEQ. This CDR3 contains 17 residues. V gave up 0 bases and J gave up 0 bases, with 12 bases separating them. Here the CDR3 reads CASSQDGAGDSNQPQHF. The CDR3 DNA reads as TGTGCCAGCAGCCAAGATGGGGCAGGTGATAGCAATCAGCCCCAGCATTTT.

This clone was observed a few times. V and J are TRBV2 and TRBJ1-1; 7 positions agree with TRBD1. CDR3 length: 13 residues. With 6 bases clipped from V and 8 bases from J, the junction kept 9 bases outside the gene matches. Germline CDR1 and CDR2: SNHLY and FYNNEI. The CDR3 here is CASREGTVREAFF. CDR3 DNA sequence: TGTGCCAGCAGAGAGGGGACAGTGAGAGAAGCTTTCTTT.

The chain links TRBV6-6 to TRBJ1-2, with a weak D call TRBD1 (6 bases). The V gene lost 5 bases and the J gene lost 8 bases, with 21 bases spanning the gap. Germline V gene sequence: CDR1 MNHNY, CDR2 SVGAGI (reference sequence). This CDR3 is 15 amino acids long. CDR3 sequence (DNA): TGTGCCAGCAGTAGGGACATCTTAAAGTCGGGAGGCTACACCTTC. Translating gives CASSRDILKSGGYTF.

J is TRBJ2-7 and V is TRBV6-6; 7 bases fit TRBD1. Germline V gene sequence: CDR1 MNHNY, CDR2 SVGAGI (reference sequence). V lost 0 bases and J lost 5; bases outside the gene matches: 4. This CDR3 contains 14 residues. The CDR3 DNA reads as TGTGCCAGCAGTTACTCGGACAGGTGGAACGAGCAGTACTTC. Translated, it gives CASSYSDRWNEQYF.

CDR3 region: CASSSGTNAYNEQFF. Here the CDR3 DNA reads TGCGCCAGCAGTTCCGGGACTAATGCCTACAATGAGCAGTTCTTC. The chain combines TRBV5-1 with TRBJ2-1, with 7 bases aligning to TRBD2. Germline CDR1 and CDR2: SGHRS and YFSETQ. The CDR3 is 15 amino acids. With V trimmed by 5 bases and J by 2 bases, 7 bases remained unmatched.

V gene TRBV5-1 combines with J gene TRBJ1-1, with D unresolved. The CDR3 is 13 amino acids. Trimming shortened V by 2 bases and J by 0 bases, and 5 bases separated the two germline ends. CDR1 is SGHRS and CDR2 is YFSETQ in the germline V gene. CDR3 DNA sequence: TGCGCCAGCAGCTTTACACTGAACACTGAAGCTTTCTTT. Translation: CASSFTLNTEAFF.

The sample holds one count of this clone. The chain uses TRBV12-3 or TRBV12-4 and TRBJ1-1; D is possibly TRBD1 (6 bases). This CDR3 spans 13 amino acids. V dropped 5 bases and J dropped 1 base, with 8 bases sitting between them. The CDR3 sequence: CASSTQGNTEAFF. The CDR3 DNA follows: TGTGCCAGCAGTACACAGGGGAACACTGAAGCTTTCTTT.

The chain recombines TRBV30 with TRBJ2-3; TRBD2 is a possible D gene (5 bases). This CDR3 is 15 amino acids long. V was trimmed by 4 bases and J by 2 bases, leaving 16 bases between them. Per germline, CDR1 GTSNPN and CDR2 SVGIG (reference sequence). CDR3 sequence: CAWTPGAGATDTQYF. CDR3 sequence (DNA): TGTGCCTGGACCCCCGGCGCGGGCGCCACAGATACGCAGTATTTT.

CDR3 nucleotides: TGTGCCAGCAGCAGGTGGGACAGGGCAGGCTACGAGCAGTACTTC. Residues: CASSRWDRAGYEQYF. The chain employs TRBV9 and TRBJ2-7, with 9 bases fitting TRBD1. The CDR3 is 15 amino acids. CDR1 and CDR2 from the germline V gene are SGDLS and YYNGEE. V was clipped by 4 bases and J by 3 bases; unmatched bases: 8.

The chain couples TRBV13 to TRBJ1-1; D remains unclear. The CDR3 runs to 12 residues. Germline CDR1 PRHDT, CDR2 FYEKMQ (reference sequence). The ends were cut back, 11 bases at V and 1 base at J, with 11 bases in the middle. The CDR3 nucleotides read TGTGCCGTGAGTCTCAAGAACACTGAAGCTTTCTTT. It yields the protein CAVSLKNTEAFF.

The chain links TRBV6-5 to TRBJ2-3; 7 bases match TRBD1. CDR1 is MNHEY and CDR2 is SVGAGI in the germline V gene. Unmatched junction bases numbered 12, after V lost 6 bases and J lost 6 bases. The CDR3 is made up of 15 amino acids. This CDR3 is CASSLRDRLWDTQYF. In nucleotides, the CDR3 is TGTGCCAGCAGCCTCCGGGACAGACTCTGGGATACGCAGTATTTT.

This chain connects TRBV19 to TRBJ1-5, with D perhaps matching TRBD1 (6 bases). V gave up 5 bases and J gave up 2 bases, with 13 bases separating them. There are 15 residues in the CDR3. In germline, CDR1 is LNHDA, CDR2 SQIVND (reference sequence). The CDR3 bases are TGTGCCAGTAGTCCAGGAGGGGGGGGCAATCAGCCCCAGCATTTT. Translated, it gives CASSPGGGGNQPQHF.

This chain uses TRBV25-1 with TRBJ1-1; TRBD1 matches 7 bases. The CDR3 covers 12 residues. From germline, CDR1 is MGHDK and CDR2 SYGVNS. V lost 3 bases and J lost 6; bases outside the gene matches: 1. DNA of the CDR3: TGTGCCAGCAGTGAGACAGGGTCTGAAGCTTTCTTT. Amino acid sequence: CASSETGSEAFF.

This sequence joins TRBV2 and TRBJ2-2; a possible D gene is TRBD2 (5 bases). Germline lookup yields CDR1 SNHLY and CDR2 FYNNEI. V was clipped by 3 bases and J by 8 bases, with 7 bases between them. The CDR3 has 12 residues. The CDR3 nucleotides are TGTGCCAGCAGTGAGTCGGGAGGGGAGCTGTTTTTT. Amino acid sequence: CASSESGGELFF. Using reference TRBV2 and TRBJ2-2 for the parts outside the CDR3, the full variable domain is EPEVTQTPSHQVTQMGQEVILRCVPISNHLYFYWYRQILGQKVEFLVSFYNNEISEKSEIFDDQFSVERPDGSNFTLKIRSTKLEDSAMYFCASSESGGELFFGEGSRLTVL.

The genes are TRBV27 and TRBJ1-2; tentatively, D is TRBD1 (5 bases). The germline CDR1 and CDR2 sequences are MNHEY and SMNVEV (reference sequence). Deletions cut 2 bases from V and 7 bases from J, with 14 bases between. This CDR3 has 14 residues. CDR3: CASSLGQGVGGYTF. The CDR3 nucleotides read TGTGCCAGCAGTTTAGGGCAGGGTGTTGGTGGCTACACCTTC.

CDR3 residues: CASSLRDRGLGSPLHF. The CDR3 DNA follows: TGTGCCAGCAGCTTGAGAGACAGGGGACTCGGTTCACCCCTCCACTTT. V and J are TRBV5-6 and TRBJ1-6; TRBD1 aligns across 8 bases. The CDR3 runs to 16 residues. Germline V gene lookup returns CDR1 SGHDT and CDR2 YYEEEE. With V trimmed by 1 base and J by 9 bases, 9 bases remained unmatched.

This clone has just one count. This chain connects TRBV2 to TRBJ2-3; D may be TRBD2 (6 bases). Germline V gene lookup returns CDR1 SNHLY and CDR2 FYNNEI. This CDR3 has 15 amino acids. V was cut by 2 bases and J by 3 bases, with 12 bases left in between. The CDR3 region has the DNA TGTGCCAGCAGTGAACAGGGACTGGGAACAGATACGCAGTATTTT. Its translation is CASSEQGLGTDTQYF.

The chain carries TRBV2 and TRBJ2-5; no clear D gene. The CDR3 is 10 amino acids. Per germline, CDR1 SNHLY and CDR2 FYNNEI. Trimming cost V 4 bases and J 8 bases, with 5 bases left between them. The CDR3 here is CASSGSTQYF. In nucleotides, the CDR3 is TGTGCCAGCAGTGGCAGTACCCAGTACTTC.

The chain is built from TRBV30 and TRBJ1-1, with unresolved D. The CDR3 sequence is 17 residues long. CDR1 GTSNPN and CDR2 SVGIG come from the germline V gene (reference sequence). The V and J ends lost 4 bases and 1 base respectively, with 22 bases between them. The CDR3 nucleotides read TGTGCCTGGACCGTAGGAGGGAACTGGCTTAAGAACACTGAAGCTTTCTTT. Its translation is CAWTVGGNWLKNTEAFF.

This sequence joins TRBV18 and TRBJ1-2; D might be TRBD1 (5 bases). Per the germline V gene, CDR1 is KGHSH and CDR2 is LQKENI. The CDR3 sequence is 13 residues long. Trimming took 2 bases from V and 6 from J, leaving 10 bases between them. The CDR3 DNA is TGTGCCAGCTCACCAGAAGCAGGGAATGGCTACACCTTC. It encodes CASSPEAGNGYTF.

The chain is built from TRBV7-2 and TRBJ1-1; D may be TRBD1 (5 bases). Germline-derived CDR1 and CDR2 are SGHTA and FQGNSA. This CDR3 contains 13 residues. V was cut by 4 bases and J by 5 bases, with 11 bases left in between. The CDR3 is CASSWQGWTEAFF. CDR3 sequence (DNA): TGTGCCAGCAGCTGGCAGGGATGGACTGAAGCTTTCTTT.

V gene TRBV14 combines with J gene TRBJ1-3; 7 bases match TRBD1. The V gene end was trimmed by 4 bases and the J gene end by 4 bases; junction bases not matched to a gene: 7. Germline CDR1 and CDR2: SGHDN and FVKESK. CDR3 length: 15 residues. The CDR3 spells CASSPRQGRGNTIYF. The CDR3 DNA sequence: TGTGCCAGCAGCCCAAGACAGGGCCGGGGAAACACCATATATTTT. Combining the CDR3 with reference TRBV14 and TRBJ1-3 gives the whole variable domain EAGVTQFPSHSVIEKGQTVTLRCDPISGHDNLYWYRRVMGKEIKFLLHFVKESKQDESGMPNNRFLAERTGGTYSTLKVQPAELEDSGVYFCASSPRQGRGNTIYFGEGSWLTVV.